Listed below are T cell receptor beta chains from one sample, sequenced in a study of blood T cell repertoires in COVID-19. The table came from immunoSEQ multiplex PCR; TCRdb's copy has only in-frame clones and leaves some out. This sample has 200,000 to 250,000 clones, with 86% found just once. Sequencing was done on a sample of PBMCs or T cells enriched from blood (not recorded which). These TCRs come from a woman aged 40 to 49 with acute COVID-19. Each CDR3 is given with its conserved first and last residue. The D gene is left open where the match is weak. Size is stated for part of the rows, as once, few or many counts, or as a class when the clone is expanded.

clone_size	v_call	d_call	j_call	cdr3_aa	cdr3_nt
.	TRBV9	.	TRBJ2-2	CASSADSHNTGELFF	TGTGCCAGCAGCGCTGACAGCCATAACACCGGGGAGCTGTTTTTT
.	TRBV6-2/TRBV6-3	TRBD2	TRBJ2-1	CASSAVLAGAYNEQFF	TGTGCCAGCAGTGCCGTACTAGCGGGAGCTTACAATGAGCAGTTCTTC
.	TRBV2	TRBD1	TRBJ2-7	CARGQGRGEQYF	TGTGCCAGGGGACAGGGGAGAGGCGAGCAGTACTTC
.	TRBV11-2	TRBD2	TRBJ2-3	CASSTYGAGRYITDTQYF	TGTGCCAGCAGCACTTACGGAGCGGGACGTTATATCACAGATACGCAGTATTTT
.	TRBV19	.	TRBJ2-3	CASRGTGTQDTQYF	TGTGCCAGCCGGGGGACTGGAACACAAGATACGCAGTATTTT
.	TRBV2	.	TRBJ2-1	CASRAMTSTDEQFF	TGTGCCAGCAGAGCCATGACTAGTACCGATGAGCAGTTCTTC
.	TRBV20-1	.	TRBJ1-6	CSASLGDGSYNSPLHF	TGCAGTGCTAGTTTGGGCGACGGCTCCTATAATTCACCCCTCCACTTT
.	TRBV9	TRBD1	TRBJ1-1	CASSSGQGYTEAFF	TGTGCCAGCAGCTCGGGACAGGGGTACACTGAAGCTTTCTTT
.	TRBV4-3	.	TRBJ1-2	CASSQSRGAGYGYTF	TGCGCCAGCAGCCAATCCCGGGGAGCGGGGTATGGCTACACCTTC
.	TRBV4-1	.	TRBJ2-1	CASSQETYTYNEQFF	TGCGCCAGCAGCCAAGAGACTTATACCTACAATGAGCAGTTCTTC
.	TRBV5-1	TRBD2	TRBJ2-1	CASSLARAGAEVNEQFF	TGCGCCAGCAGCTTGGCTAGGGCGGGAGCAGAGGTCAATGAGCAGTTCTTC
.	TRBV7-2	TRBD2	TRBJ2-2	CASSLVTGTSGSTGELFF	TGTGCCAGCAGCTTAGTCACCGGGACTAGCGGGAGCACCGGGGAGCTGTTTTTT
.	TRBV19	.	TRBJ1-1	CASSIGPGLTEAFF	TGTGCCAGTAGTATAGGTCCGGGTCTGACTGAAGCTTTCTTT
.	TRBV28	.	TRBJ2-5	CASSAAGTQETQYF	TGTGCCAGCAGTGCGGCGGGTACCCAAGAGACCCAGTACTTC
.	TRBV11-2	TRBD1	TRBJ2-1	CASSSDRRTYNEQFF	TGTGCCAGCAGTTCGGACAGGCGGACTTACAATGAGCAGTTCTTC
.	TRBV6-1	TRBD2	TRBJ2-1	CASSDWVREGPYNEQFF	TGTGCCAGCAGTGATTGGGTCCGGGAGGGACCCTACAATGAGCAGTTCTTC
.	TRBV11-1	TRBD1	TRBJ2-2	CASSRKDRGRGGELFF	TGTGCCAGCAGCCGTAAGGACAGGGGGCGAGGCGGGGAGCTGTTTTTT
few	TRBV11-2	TRBD2	TRBJ2-1	CASSQRGLYNEQFF	TGTGCCAGCAGCCAGCGGGGACTCTACAATGAGCAGTTCTTC
few	TRBV28	.	TRBJ1-2	CASSSNYGYTF	TGTGCCAGCAGTTCAAACTATGGCTACACCTTC
.	TRBV27	TRBD1	TRBJ1-5	CASSLQGDQPQHF	TGTGCCAGCAGTTTGCAGGGGGATCAGCCCCAGCATTTT
.	TRBV9	TRBD1	TRBJ1-1	CASSVSKSDRADAFF	TGTGCCAGCAGCGTATCTAAGTCAGACAGGGCCGATGCTTTCTTT
.	TRBV3-1/TRBV3-2	.	TRBJ2-5	CASSQALVGRETQYF	TGTGCCAGCAGCCAAGCCCTCGTGGGGAGAGAGACCCAGTACTTC
.	TRBV11-2	TRBD1	TRBJ2-7	CASSETGGRDEQYF	TGTGCCAGCAGCGAGACAGGGGGCCGTGACGAGCAGTACTTC